The 27 T cell receptor beta chains below were found in one sample sequenced in a study of shared clonotypes between healthy human individuals. TCRdb's copy holds only in-frame clones and misses some; the assay was immunoSEQ multiplex PCR. This sample has around 510,000 clones; 95% to 96% occur once, and the top ten carry about 0.06%. The material sequenced was naive CD4+ T cells sorted from blood. The subset denotes: CD45RA+ positively selected. These receptors all stem from a woman aged 25 to 39 in good health.

CDR3 sequence reads: CASSPSATSLTSYEQYF. The DNA of the CDR3 is TGTGCCAGCAGCCCAAGCGCCACATCACTCACCTCCTACGAGCAGTACTTC. The rearrangement uses TRBV11-3 and TRBJ2-7; D not certain. Trimming removed 5 bases from V and 0 bases from J, with 20 bases in between. Per the germline V gene, CDR1 is SGHNT and CDR2 is YENEEA. The CDR3 has 17 amino acids.

V usage is TRBV9 and J usage is TRBJ1-1; 8 bases agree with TRBD1. Germline V gives CDR1 SGDLS, CDR2 YYNGEE. Unmatched junction bases numbered 5, after V lost 2 bases and J lost 5 bases. This CDR3 region has 14 residues. CDR3 region: CASSVDRVGTEAFF. In nucleotides, the CDR3 is TGTGCCAGCAGCGTGGACAGGGTTGGTACTGAAGCTTTCTTT.

This rearrangement joins TRBV28 to TRBJ2-7, with D perhaps TRBD1 (6 bases). V lost 2 bases, J lost 5 bases, and 7 bases lay in between. This CDR3 spans 12 amino acids. Germline CDR1 and CDR2: MDHEN and SYDVKM. The CDR3 nucleotides read TGTGCCAGCAGTTTAGGGGGCAACGAGCAGTACTTC. Its protein is CASSLGGNEQYF.

The chain recombines TRBV28 with TRBJ1-1; maybe TRBD1 (5 bases). Trimming cost V 5 bases and J 0 bases, with 7 bases left between them. In germline, CDR1 is MDHEN, CDR2 SYDVKM. The CDR3 runs to 13 residues. The CDR3 spells CASSKTVNTEAFF. CDR3 nucleotides: TGTGCCAGCAGTAAGACAGTGAACACTGAAGCTTTCTTT. Together with reference TRBV28 and TRBJ1-1, the CDR3 gives the full variable domain: DVKVTQSSRYLVKRTGEKVFLECVQDMDHENMFWYRQDPGLGLRLIYFSYDVKMKEKGDIPEGYSVSREKKERFSLILESASTNQTSMYLCASSKTVNTEAFFGQGTRLTVV.

As regards this clone: Other DNA sequences of this sample code for an identical CDR3. The J gene is TRBJ2-5, the V gene TRBV28; D not certain. V lost 2 bases to trimming and J lost 2 bases, with 9 bases between them. This CDR3 spans 14 amino acids. Per the germline V gene, CDR1 is MDHEN and CDR2 is SYDVKM. Here the CDR3 reads CASSLRDFQETQYF. The CDR3 DNA sequence: TGTGCCAGCAGTTTAAGGGATTTTCAAGAGACCCAGTACTTC.

This clone showed up just once. V is TRBV7-7 and J is TRBJ2-5; a possible D gene is TRBD2 (5 bases). CDR1 and CDR2 (germline): SSHAT, FNYEAQ (reference sequence). The CDR3 is made up of 13 amino acids. Trimming removed 5 bases from V and 3 bases from J, with 10 bases in between. DNA of the CDR3: TGTGCCAGCAGCGAGATACTAGAAGAGACCCAGTACTTC. Translated, it gives CASSEILEETQYF.

The chain carries TRBV29-1 and TRBJ2-7, with 8 bases fitting TRBD2. Germline V gene lookup returns CDR1 SQVTM and CDR2 ANQGSEA. The CDR3 loop spans 14 amino acids. Trimming took 6 bases from V and 3 from J; bases not matched to a gene: 10. CDR3 in amino acids: CSVLRGLAGYEQYF. The CDR3 DNA reads TGCAGCGTGCTACGAGGACTAGCTGGCTACGAGCAGTACTTC.

This chain uses TRBV7-3 with TRBJ2-1; D remains ambiguous. The CDR3 covers 13 residues. Germline CDR1 is SGHTA and CDR2 is FQGTGA. The V end was cut by 1 base, the J end by 9 bases, with 10 bases between. The CDR3 loop is CASSLIVSSEQFF. Written as DNA, the CDR3 is TGTGCCAGCAGCTTAATCGTTAGCAGTGAGCAGTTCTTC.

This chain connects TRBV15 to TRBJ1-1; TRBD1 matches at 7 bases. Losses at the gene ends were 3 bases for V and 3 bases for J; bases not matched to a gene: 7. This CDR3 region has 15 residues. The germline V gene has CDR1 LNHNV and CDR2 YYDKDF (reference sequence). Written as DNA, the CDR3 is TGTGCCACCAGCAGCTTTAGGGGGCTGGACACTGAAGCTTTCTTT. This codes for CATSSFRGLDTEAFF.

V usage is TRBV5-6 and J usage is TRBJ1-2; maybe TRBD1 (5 bases). With 0 bases removed from V and 8 bases from J, the gap between germline ends came to 11 bases. Germline loops: CDR1 SGHDT, CDR2 YYEEEE. This CDR3 has 13 amino acids. The CDR3 reads CASSLGGVYGYTF. The CDR3 coding sequence is TGTGCCAGCAGCTTGGGAGGGGTCTACGGCTACACCTTC.

This chain links TRBV6-1 with TRBJ2-7; tentatively, D is TRBD1 or TRBD2 (5 bases each). With 4 bases removed from V and 1 base from J, the gap between germline ends came to 11 bases. Germline V gene lookup returns CDR1 MNHNS and CDR2 SASEGT. CDR3 length equals 14 residues. This CDR3 is CASSVQEESYEQYF. Written as DNA, the CDR3 is TGTGCCAGCAGTGTACAGGAGGAGTCCTACGAGCAGTACTTC.

The chain recombines TRBV28 with TRBJ2-5, with D unresolved. CDR1 is MDHEN and CDR2 is SYDVKM in the germline V gene. This CDR3 has 12 amino acids. V lost 5 bases, J lost 5 bases, and 9 bases lay in between. DNA of the CDR3: TGTGCCAGCAGTATCTCTAGGGAGACCCAGTACTTC. Translation: CASSISRETQYF. Together with reference TRBV28 and TRBJ2-5, the CDR3 gives the full variable domain: DVKVTQSSRYLVKRTGEKVFLECVQDMDHENMFWYRQDPGLGLRLIYFSYDVKMKEKGDIPEGYSVSREKKERFSLILESASTNQTSMYLCASSISRETQYFGPGTRLLVL.

This clone was counted a few times. The CDR3 loop is CSVEDQVNTEAFF. The CDR3 coding sequence is TGCAGCGTTGAAGATCAAGTGAACACTGAAGCTTTCTTT. The chain is built from TRBV29-1 and TRBJ1-1; D is unclear. The CDR3 has 13 residues. The germline V gene has CDR1 SQVTM and CDR2 ANQGSEA. V lost 0 bases and J lost 0, with 5 bases in between.

A remark on this clone: The same CDR3 is also encoded by other DNA sequences in this sample. J is TRBJ2-1 and V is TRBV5-1, with 8 nucleotides matching TRBD2. The V segment lost 0 bases and the J segment 2 bases; nucleotides outside the gene matches: 4. There are 16 residues in the CDR3. Germline V gives CDR1 SGHRS, CDR2 YFSETQ. DNA for the CDR3: TGCGCCAGCAGCTTGGTGGCGGGAGGAACCTACAATGAGCAGTTCTTC. It encodes CASSLVAGGTYNEQFF.

The chain links TRBV6-1 to TRBJ2-7; the D is unclear. V lost 2 bases, J lost 0 bases, and 5 bases lay in between. Germline values: CDR1 MNHNS, CDR2 SASEGT. The CDR3 covers 13 residues. CDR3 in amino acids: CASSEISSYEQYF. CDR3 DNA sequence: TGTGCCAGCAGTGAAATTTCCTCCTACGAGCAGTACTTC.

This chain uses TRBV28 with TRBJ1-5; no reliable D call. Trimming removed 5 bases at V and 9 bases at J, with 23 bases between. The CDR3 runs 16 residues. Per germline, CDR1 MDHEN and CDR2 SYDVKM. The CDR3 sequence: CASSPRWERERAPQHF. DNA for the CDR3: TGTGCCAGCAGTCCCCGTTGGGAGAGGGAGAGGGCGCCCCAGCATTTT.

The chain carries TRBV20-1 and TRBJ1-1; D gene uncertain. Germline CDR1 DFQATT, CDR2 SNEGSKA (reference sequence). This CDR3 has 11 amino acids. The V end was cut by 2 bases, the J end by 11 bases, with 12 bases between. CDR3 protein: CSARLDLGAFF. DNA for the CDR3: TGCAGTGCTAGATTGGACCTTGGGGCTTTCTTT.

The J gene is TRBJ2-7, the V gene TRBV5-1; 13 bases fit TRBD2. CDR3 length equals 16 residues. Unmatched junction bases numbered 8, after V lost 3 bases and J lost 5 bases. Germline CDR1 SGHRS, CDR2 YFSETQ. The CDR3 spells CASSSGLAGEINEQYF. CDR3 DNA sequence: TGCGCCAGCAGCTCAGGACTAGCGGGAGAAATTAACGAGCAGTACTTC.

The CDR3 is CASSPRGTGSWGYGYTF. CDR3 nucleotide sequence: TGTGCCAGCAGTCCACGGGGGACAGGGTCGTGGGGCTATGGCTACACCTTC. The V and J genes are TRBV28 and TRBJ1-2; 9 positions match TRBD1. V trimming: 5 bases; J trimming: 4 bases; junction bases outside the gene matches: 14. CDR3 size: 17 residues. Germline assignment: CDR1 MDHEN and CDR2 SYDVKM.

This clone was observed once. The chain combines TRBV7-9 with TRBJ1-2; D call uncertain. The CDR3 covers 15 residues. The V end was cut by 1 base, the J end by 8 bases, with 17 bases between. The germline V gene encodes CDR1 SEHNR and CDR2 FQNEAQ (reference sequence). The CDR3 DNA follows: TGTGCCAGCAGCTTAGGGCAGAGTGAGCTGAGGGGCTACACCTTC. Translated, it gives CASSLGQSELRGYTF.

This clone occurred once. The chain recombines TRBV7-8 with TRBJ2-7; D gene uncertain. V was clipped by 3 bases and J by 0 bases, with 12 bases between them. Germline V gene data show CDR1 as SGHVS and CDR2 as FQNEAQ. The CDR3 is made up of 15 amino acids. The DNA for the CDR3 is TGTGCCAGCAGCTTCAGTAGAACGAGCTCCTACGAGCAGTACTTC. It is translated as CASSFSRTSSYEQYF.

The count of this clone is one. The chain recombines TRBV6-5 with TRBJ2-7; 8 bases fit TRBD2. Germline lookup yields CDR1 MNHEY and CDR2 SVGAGI. J was trimmed by 3 bases and V by 0 bases; bases with no gene match: 4. This CDR3 comprises 15 residues. CDR3 protein: CASSYSFSGNYEQYF. The CDR3 DNA reads TGTGCCAGCAGTTACTCGTTTAGCGGGAACTACGAGCAGTACTTC.

The chain employs TRBV18 and TRBJ2-7; D perhaps matches TRBD1 (5 bases). The germline CDR1 and CDR2 sequences are KGHSH and LQKENI. The CDR3 runs 13 residues. V was clipped by 6 bases and J by 3 bases, with 12 bases between them. The CDR3 bases are TGTGCCAGCTCGGACAATAGGGGCTACGAGCAGTACTTC. Its translation: CASSDNRGYEQYF.

V gene TRBV7-9 combines with J gene TRBJ2-7, with TRBD2 as a possible D gene (6 bases). This CDR3 region has 16 residues. Germline loops: CDR1 SEHNR, CDR2 FQNEAQ (reference sequence). Trimming took off 1 base at V and 2 bases at J, with 15 bases between the two ends. CDR3 DNA: TGTGCCAGCAGCTTAGGGTCGATGGGACTCGCCTACGAGCAGTACTTC. It specifies CASSLGSMGLAYEQYF.

The V gene is TRBV11-2, the J gene TRBJ2-3; 8 bases line up with TRBD2. CDR3 length: 14 amino acids. J lost 5 bases, V lost 3 bases, and 4 bases had no gene match. CDR1 is SGHAT, CDR2 FQNNGV, per germline. This CDR3 is CASSLELAVDTQYF. The CDR3 DNA reads TGTGCCAGCAGCTTGGAACTAGCGGTAGATACGCAGTATTTT.

The chain links TRBV6-5 to TRBJ1-2; no firm D call. CDR3 length equals 13 residues. CDR1 is MNHEY and CDR2 is SVGAGI in the germline V gene. V was shortened by 7 bases and J by 3 bases, with 12 bases between the two germline ends. The CDR3 DNA is TGTGCCAGCACCCCTGGGGAGGACTATGGCTACACCTTC. Translated: CASTPGEDYGYTF.

This sequence joins TRBV5-1 and TRBJ2-1; no reliable D call. The germline CDR1 and CDR2 sequences are SGHRS and YFSETQ. The CDR3 is made up of 14 amino acids. Deletions cut 3 bases from V and 6 bases from J, with 13 bases between. Written as DNA, the CDR3 is TGCGCCAGCAGCTCCCGGGCCCTACGCAATGAGCAGTTCTTC. Its translation is CASSSRALRNEQFF.